Listed below are T cell receptor beta chains from one sample, sequenced in a study of somatic mutations in cytotoxic T cells in rheumatoid arthritis. Only in-frame clones appear in the TCRdb table, and some are missing; sequencing was by immunoSEQ multiplex PCR. The sample has around 6,000 clones, around 84% seen once. Sequenced: CD8+ T cells sorted from blood. Receptors originate from an adult with rheumatoid arthritis. Both conserved end residues are part of each CDR3. The order of the fields is V gene, clone size, CDR3 protein. Not all rows give a size; the values are once, few, many and, for expanded clones, a class.

v_call: TRBV28
clone_size: .
cdr3_aa: CASSLAPAQYTDTQYF

v_call: TRBV7-2
clone_size: .
cdr3_aa: CASSLYQGSYEQYF

v_call: TRBV27
clone_size: .
cdr3_aa: CASRGLSQGGPDTQYF

v_call: TRBV19
clone_size: .
cdr3_aa: CASSSTGWGQPQHF

v_call: TRBV6-4
clone_size: .
cdr3_aa: CASRTGEIGELFF

v_call: TRBV27
clone_size: .
cdr3_aa: CASMGGTGELFF

v_call: TRBV6-1
clone_size: .
cdr3_aa: CASNPREVGNQPQHF

v_call: TRBV7-2
clone_size: .
cdr3_aa: CASSFTGSEQYF

v_call: TRBV10-3
clone_size: .
cdr3_aa: CAISDGEVAGASNTGELFF

v_call: TRBV4-1
clone_size: .
cdr3_aa: CASSRRQAYSNQPQHF

v_call: TRBV29-1
clone_size: .
cdr3_aa: CSANSGKEQFF

v_call: TRBV27
clone_size: .
cdr3_aa: CASSLNEPYNTGAFF

v_call: TRBV19
clone_size: .
cdr3_aa: CASSSRESNTGELFF

v_call: TRBV5-4
clone_size: .
cdr3_aa: CASRGGSPEQYF

v_call: TRBV7-9
clone_size: .
cdr3_aa: CASSSPTSGLSGNTIYF

v_call: TRBV9
clone_size: .
cdr3_aa: CASTSGERADTQYF

v_call: TRBV9
clone_size: .
cdr3_aa: CASSPDLPGSEEKLFF

v_call: TRBV6-4
clone_size: .
cdr3_aa: CASSDSGQGTSNEQFF

v_call: TRBV28
clone_size: .
cdr3_aa: CASMWTGSVGELFF

v_call: TRBV2
clone_size: .
cdr3_aa: CASSENAGVSGNTIYF

v_call: TRBV6-4
clone_size: .
cdr3_aa: CASSDRGNSPLHF

v_call: TRBV5-5
clone_size: .
cdr3_aa: CASSLAGLSTDTQYF

v_call: TRBV5-1
clone_size: .
cdr3_aa: CASSPTSGRVNEQFF

v_call: TRBV6-4
clone_size: once
cdr3_aa: CASSDLTNTGELFF

v_call: TRBV7-8
clone_size: .
cdr3_aa: CASSLGRTGRSSYGYTF

v_call: TRBV5-1
clone_size: .
cdr3_aa: CASKETETYGYTF

v_call: TRBV7-6
clone_size: .
cdr3_aa: CASSDRVEGPDTQYF

v_call: TRBV4-1
clone_size: .
cdr3_aa: CASSQGGASGANVLTF

v_call: TRBV5-1
clone_size: .
cdr3_aa: CASSPGQPEQYF

v_call: TRBV11-2
clone_size: once
cdr3_aa: CASSSRLPVQVGAVEQYF

v_call: TRBV5-6
clone_size: .
cdr3_aa: CASSTLAGGPLYEQYF

v_call: TRBV7-9
clone_size: .
cdr3_aa: CASLGGNTEAFF

v_call: TRBV7-3
clone_size: .
cdr3_aa: CASSLIRRAMANVLTF

v_call: TRBV4-1
clone_size: few
cdr3_aa: CASSQEMGYEQYF

v_call: TRBV27
clone_size: .
cdr3_aa: CASSITLGVGYTF